This TCR beta chain was recovered during a study of OX40 agonist ivuxolimab in advanced cancers. On the study more broadly: While on treatment, patients had intravenous ivuxolimab at 0.01 to 10 mg/kg every 2 weeks. Under the entry rules, prior anti-PD-1, anti-PD-L1 or anti-CTLA-4 therapy was allowed, and about 40% had some.

V dropped 7 bases and J dropped 8 bases, with 17 bases sitting between them. The CDR3 extends over 14 amino acids. In germline, CDR1 is SNHLY, CDR2 FYNNEI. Notes on this clone: Its cognate antigen is unknown.

Study-level results: The 0.1-3.0 mg/kg partial responders had among the lowest clonal expansion.

Clones were sequenced by immunoSEQ multiplex PCR, and TCRdb holds only the in-frame ones, with some missing. The top ten clones hold approximately 4.4% of a sample with tens of thousands of clones, roughly 84% of them seen once. The specimen was CD4+ or CD8+ T cells sorted from blood, collected in a trial of the OX40 agonist ivuxolimab. The clonotype was recovered from an adult with an advanced solid tumor such as melanoma, head and neck, liver or kidney cancer. The rearrangement links TRBV2 to TRBJ1-4; D is undetermined. CDR3 DNA sequence: TGTGCCAGCAAAGATCGGCAGGCGGGGGAAAAACTGTTTTTT. Residues: CASKDRQAGEKLFF.